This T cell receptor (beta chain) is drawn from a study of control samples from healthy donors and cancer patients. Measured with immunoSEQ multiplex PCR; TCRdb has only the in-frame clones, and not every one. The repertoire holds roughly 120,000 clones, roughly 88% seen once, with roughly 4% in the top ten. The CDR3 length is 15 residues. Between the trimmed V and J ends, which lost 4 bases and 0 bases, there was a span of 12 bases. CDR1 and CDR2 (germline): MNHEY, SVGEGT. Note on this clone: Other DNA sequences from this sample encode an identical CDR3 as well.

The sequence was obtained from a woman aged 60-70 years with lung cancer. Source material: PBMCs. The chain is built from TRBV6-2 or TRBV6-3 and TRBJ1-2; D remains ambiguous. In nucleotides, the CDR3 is TGTGCCAGCAGTTCACTGCATAAAGCTAACTATGGCTACACCTTC. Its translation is CASSSLHKANYGYTF.